This record looks at one T cell receptor (beta chain) sequence and its context. The sample is drawn from a study of T cells after somatic rescue of genetic block. The CDR3 spans 13 residues. The ends were cut back, 8 bases at V and 6 bases at J, with 15 bases in the middle. Germline CDR1 reads MNHEY; CDR2 reads SMNVEV (reference sequence). The repertoire was sequenced with immunoSEQ multiplex PCR; TCRdb's copy has only in-frame clones and lacks some. The sample holds 65,000 to 70,000 clones, roughly 90% seen once. The source of this sequence is a man in his forties or fifties. The sequencing input was peripheral blood mononuclear cells (PBMCs). This chain uses TRBV27 with TRBJ2-3; D might be TRBD1 or TRBD2, each matching 5 bases. The CDR3 DNA is TGTGCCAGCCGGGACGGCCAGTCGGATACGCAGTATTTT. Amino acids: CASRDGQSDTQYF.